The 12 T cell receptor beta chains in this list originate from one sample, sequenced in a study of identifying expanded T cells in peripheral blood. Sequenced by immunoSEQ multiplex PCR; TCRdb stores in-frame clones only, minus some. The sample shows 100,000 to 150,000 clones, 86% of them seen only once. Sequenced sample: blood. These receptors were taken from a person aged 18-69 years in good health.

This clone was detected only a few times. The V call is TRBV6-5, the J call TRBJ1-5; D gene ambiguous. Germline loops: CDR1 MNHEY, CDR2 SVGAGI. The CDR3 consists of 15 residues. Trimming removed 6 bases from V and 3 bases from J, with 15 bases in between. The CDR3 loop is CASSPRRNNNQPQHF. The CDR3 coding sequence is TGTGCCAGCAGCCCAAGAAGGAACAACAATCAGCCCCAGCATTTT.

The J gene is TRBJ1-4, the V gene TRBV4-2, with D possibly matching TRBD1 (5 bases). The CDR3 has 13 residues. Germline loops: CDR1 LGHNA, CDR2 YNFKEQ. V was clipped by 6 bases and J by 8 bases, with 13 bases between them. Written as DNA, the CDR3 is TGTGCCAGCAGTGGGGGGGGTAACGAAAAACTGTTTTTT. This gives the protein CASSGGGNEKLFF.

The chain is built from TRBV6-1 and TRBJ2-1; D remains ambiguous. CDR1 and CDR2 (germline): MNHNS, SASEGT. V lost 3 bases and J 4 bases, leaving 7 bases between the germline ends. CDR3 length: 13 amino acids. The CDR3 nucleotides read TGTGCCAGCAGTGACGGGTATTACAATGAGCAGTTCTTC. Residues: CASSDGYYNEQFF.

The chain employs TRBV4-2 and TRBJ2-1; TRBD2 matches at 7 bases. Trimming removed 1 base from V and 4 bases from J; junction bases left unmatched: 4. This CDR3 has 15 amino acids. Germline values: CDR1 LGHNA, CDR2 YNFKEQ. The CDR3: CASSQGASGYNEQFF. CDR3 sequence (DNA): TGTGCCAGCAGCCAAGGAGCTAGCGGATACAATGAGCAGTTCTTC.

The V gene is TRBV29-1, the J gene TRBJ1-4; unclear D gene. The length of the CDR3 is 14 residues. CDR1 is SQVTM and CDR2 is ANQGSEA in the germline V gene. Trimming took off 4 bases at V and 7 bases at J, with 16 bases between the two ends. Here the CDR3 DNA reads TGCAGCGTTGGTGGGAGGGATTGGTCTGAAAAACTGTTTTTT. Amino acids: CSVGGRDWSEKLFF.

This chain joins TRBV10-3 and TRBJ1-5; TRBD1 agrees at 8 bases. The CDR3 runs to 16 residues. Trimming removed 6 bases from V and 0 bases from J; junction bases left unmatched: 7. Germline V gene lookup returns CDR1 ENHRY and CDR2 SYGVKD. The CDR3 loop reads CAIREGTGLSNQPQHF. CDR3 DNA: TGTGCCATCAGAGAGGGGACAGGCCTTAGCAATCAGCCCCAGCATTTT.

Written as DNA, the CDR3 is TGTGCCAGCAGCCAAGATGGGCTAGCGGGACTTAGAGACAATGAGCAGTTCTTC. Translating it yields CASSQDGLAGLRDNEQFF. This sequence joins TRBV4-2 and TRBJ2-1; 9 bases line up with TRBD2. CDR1 and CDR2 (germline): LGHNA, YNFKEQ. The CDR3 has 18 amino acids. The V gene end was trimmed by 0 bases and the J gene end by 5 bases; junction bases not matched to a gene: 11.

J is TRBJ2-7 and V is TRBV5-1; TRBD1 matches 7 bases. The CDR3 has 12 residues. Germline CDR1 and CDR2: SGHRS and YFSETQ. After removal of 5 bases from V and 4 bases from J, the junction contained 3 bases not matched to a gene. The CDR3 DNA follows: TGCGCCAGCAGTACGGGACAGTACGAGCAGTACTTC. Protein sequence: CASSTGQYEQYF.

The V and J genes are TRBV29-1 and TRBJ1-3; the D is unclear. V was shortened by 4 bases and J by 3 bases, with 10 bases between the two germline ends. Germline CDR1 and CDR2: SQVTM and ANQGSEA. This CDR3 comprises 13 residues. CDR3 protein: CSVGSDGGNTIYF. CDR3 DNA sequence: TGCAGCGTTGGGTCGGACGGTGGAAACACCATATATTTT.

This sequence joins TRBV7-2 and TRBJ2-1; no reliable D call. Trimming took 2 bases from V and 5 from J, leaving 10 bases between them. This CDR3 region has 14 residues. In germline, CDR1 is SGHTA, CDR2 FQGNSA. The DNA for the CDR3 is TGTGCCAGCAGCTTACCCCCCGGACACAATGAGCAGTTCTTC. This codes for CASSLPPGHNEQFF. Looking up the rest from reference TRBV7-2 and TRBJ2-1 gives the full variable domain: GAGVSQSPSNKVTEKGKDVELRCDPISGHTALYWYRQSLGQGLEFLIYFQGNSAPDKSGLPSDRFSAERTGGSVSTLTIQRTQQEDSAVYLCASSLPPGHNEQFFGPGTRLTVL.

This chain links TRBV18 with TRBJ2-2, with 8 bases that match TRBD1. The CDR3 totals 16 residues. In germline, CDR1 is KGHSH, CDR2 LQKENI. The trim removed 3 bases at V and 4 bases at J, leaving 7 bases unmatched. The CDR3 DNA sequence: TGTGCCAGCTCACCTGAGGACAGGGTAGGCACCGGGGAGCTGTTTTTT. Translated, it gives CASSPEDRVGTGELFF.

J is TRBJ2-7 and V is TRBV19; D not resolved. From germline, CDR1 is LNHDA and CDR2 SQIVND (reference sequence). CDR3 length: 12 residues. Deletions cut 8 bases from V and 6 bases from J, with 14 bases between. CDR3 sequence: CASHSLNGEQYF. CDR3 DNA: TGTGCCAGTCATTCGCTAAACGGCGAGCAGTACTTC.